The text below deals with one T cell receptor beta chain. These data are taken from a study of blood T cell repertoires in COVID-19. In the study overall: The samples span acute and convalescent COVID-19 from the United States, Italy and Spain.

Using immunoSEQ multiplex PCR, the repertoire was profiled, and TCRdb retains in-frame clones only, with some absent. The data contain 25,000 to 30,000 clones, around 85% of them singletons. The CDR3 is 14 amino acids. The V and J ends lost 7 bases and 7 bases respectively, with 20 bases between them. CDR1 is SQVTM and CDR2 is ANQGSEA in the germline V gene. The chain combines TRBV29-1 with TRBJ2-1; a possible D gene is TRBD2 (5 bases). The sequenced sample consisted of peripheral blood. This receptor was identified in a human donor in a cohort sampled during active COVID-19. This chain's CDR3 is CSAKTTPHGNEQFF. CDR3 nucleotides: TGCAGCGCAAAGACTACCCCGCATGGGAATGAGCAGTTCTTC.